Sequencing of this TCR beta chain was carried out in a study of cytomegalovirus exposure and HLA in healthy donors. The V segment lost 1 base and the J segment 2 bases; nucleotides outside the gene matches: 15. The CDR3 is made up of 21 amino acids. The germline V gene encodes CDR1 MGHRA and CDR2 YSYEKL. Study conclusions and caveats: Some V segments (TRBV6-2 and TRBV6-3 among them) were excluded as indistinguishable. It was confirmed in vitro that a few of the CMV-associated chains were specific for CMV antigens.

Regarding this clone: Its antigen remains unknown.

Donors had nominal health at sampling but likely had unrecorded immune exposures. The PCR used 60 Vbeta and 13 Jbeta primers. TCRdb's table, derived via immunoSEQ multiplex PCR, lists solely in-frame clones and lacks some. The sample lists fewer than 150,000 clones; under 80% were seen once. Sequencing used PBMCs. The clonotype comes from a woman aged 45-59 years in good health and CMV-seropositive. This rearrangement joins TRBV4-1 to TRBJ2-4; 12 nucleotides agree with TRBD2. The CDR3 bases are TGCGCCAGCAGCCAAGCACGAGACACCCTAGCGGGAGGGCATACCAAAAACATTCAGTACTTC. Translated, it gives CASSQARDTLAGGHTKNIQYF.